A single sample gave rise to the 12 T cell receptor beta chains below, sequenced in a study of blood T cell repertoires in COVID-19. Clones were read by immunoSEQ multiplex PCR, and TCRdb kept only the in-frame ones, dropping some. The data contain 450,000 to 500,000 clones, approximately 83% of them seen just once; the ten biggest clones take up approximately 3.4%. What was sequenced was peripheral blood. The receptors here all came from a human donor in a cohort sampled during active COVID-19.

The genes are TRBV5-4 and TRBJ2-3; maybe TRBD2 (5 bases). Germline assignment: CDR1 SGHNT and CDR2 YYREEE (reference sequence). Between the trimmed V and J ends, which lost 4 bases and 3 bases, there was a span of 12 bases. This CDR3 has 14 amino acids. The CDR3 loop reads CASSPNPGTDTQYF. The CDR3 bases are TGTGCCAGCAGCCCCAATCCGGGGACAGATACGCAGTATTTT. Combining the CDR3 with reference TRBV5-4 and TRBJ2-3 gives the whole variable domain ETGVTQSPTHLIKTRGQQVTLRCSSQSGHNTVSWYQQALGQGPQFIFQYYREEENGRGNFPPRFSGLQFPNYSSELNVNALELDDSALYLCASSPNPGTDTQYFGPGTRLTVL.

The V and J genes are TRBV5-1 and TRBJ1-1, with unresolved D. CDR3 length: 14 residues. Trimming removed 4 bases at V and 1 base at J, with 11 bases between. Looked up from germline, CDR1 is SGHRS and CDR2 is YFSETQ. CDR3 nucleotides: TGCGCCAGCAGCCCGAGACTATCGAACACTGAAGCTTTCTTT. Encoded protein: CASSPRLSNTEAFF. Full variable domain (missing parts from reference TRBV5-1 and TRBJ1-1): KAGVTQTPRYLIKTRGQQVTLSCSPISGHRSVSWYQQTPGQGLQFLFEYFSETQRNKGNFPGRFSGRQFSNSRSEMNVSTLELGDSALYLCASSPRLSNTEAFFGQGTRLTVV.

This clone occurred many times. This chain uses TRBV9 with TRBJ2-1; D is unclear. The CDR3 length is 14 residues. The V end lost 2 bases, the J end lost 5 bases, and 11 bases lay between the germline ends. CDR1 is SGDLS and CDR2 is YYNGEE in the germline V gene. The CDR3 DNA reads as TGTGCCAGCAGCGTTAATCCAGATGACAATGAGCAGTTCTTC. Translated: CASSVNPDDNEQFF. The full variable domain, with the rest looked up from reference TRBV9 and TRBJ2-1, is DSGVTQTPKHLITATGQRVTLRCSPRSGDLSVYWYQQSLDQGLQFLIQYYNGEERAKGNILERFSAQQFPDLHSELNLSSLELGDSALYFCASSVNPDDNEQFFGPGTRLTVL.

The V gene is TRBV19, the J gene TRBJ1-4; no clear D. Germline lookup yields CDR1 LNHDA and CDR2 SQIVND (reference sequence). The CDR3 has 15 residues. Trimming cost V 3 bases and J 0 bases, with 8 bases left between them. CDR3 amino acids: CASSILGATNEKLFF. CDR3 in DNA: TGTGCCAGTAGTATTTTGGGAGCAACTAATGAAAAACTGTTTTTT.

The chain uses TRBV10-3 and TRBJ2-2, with D possibly TRBD1 on 5 matching bases. The ends were cut back, 4 bases at V and 5 bases at J, with 14 bases in the middle. Germline-derived CDR1 and CDR2 are ENHRY and SYGVKD. This CDR3 is built from 15 residues. CDR3 residues: CAISVTSPGTGELFF. As DNA, the CDR3 is TGTGCCATCAGTGTTACATCGCCAGGGACCGGGGAGCTGTTTTTT.

The genes are TRBV4-2 and TRBJ1-2; no definite D call. The V and J ends lost 0 bases and 4 bases respectively, with 6 bases between them. The CDR3 is 13 residues long. Germline V gene lookup returns CDR1 LGHNA and CDR2 YNFKEQ. The CDR3 spells CASSQDLVYGYTF. CDR3 bases: TGTGCCAGCAGCCAAGATCTCGTCTATGGCTACACCTTC.

This clone has just a few counts. J is TRBJ1-2 and V is TRBV9; TRBD1 aligns across 9 bases. Germline CDR1 is SGDLS and CDR2 is YYNGEE. CDR3 length equals 16 residues. J lost 3 bases, V lost 8 bases, and 14 bases had no gene match. The CDR3 DNA sequence: TGTGCCAGTCATCGGGGACAGGGATATTTCGACTATGGCTACACCTTC. It translates to CASHRGQGYFDYGYTF.

V gene TRBV2 combines with J gene TRBJ2-7, with 12 bases lining up with TRBD1. J gave up 3 bases and V 6 bases, and 3 bases lay outside the gene matches. The germline V gene has CDR1 SNHLY and CDR2 FYNNEI. The CDR3 has 14 residues. The CDR3 reads CASSRDRGLYEQYF. CDR3 in DNA: TGTGCCAGCAGCCGGGACAGGGGGCTCTACGAGCAGTACTTC.

The chain uses TRBV18 and TRBJ2-1, with 7 bases aligning to TRBD1. CDR1 KGHSH and CDR2 LQKENI come from the germline V gene. CDR3 length: 11 amino acids. V shed 6 bases and J 13 bases; nucleotides not matched to a gene: 6. The CDR3 protein is CASSPGTVQFF. Here the CDR3 DNA reads TGTGCCAGCTCTCCCGGGACAGTCCAGTTCTTC.

The chain recombines TRBV4-1 with TRBJ2-7; 13 bases are a match to TRBD2. Germline V gives CDR1 MGHRA, CDR2 YSYEKL. This CDR3 is built from 18 residues. J was trimmed by 5 bases and V by 4 bases; bases with no gene match: 14. CDR3 in amino acids: CASSLALAGGPMGHEQYF. In DNA, the CDR3 is TGCGCCAGCAGCCTTGCACTAGCGGGAGGGCCAATGGGCCACGAGCAGTACTTC.

The rearrangement joins TRBV19 to TRBJ2-7; 7 bases line up with TRBD1. The CDR3 contains 14 residues. CDR1 is LNHDA and CDR2 is SQIVND in the germline V gene (reference sequence). V gave up 7 bases and J gave up 4 bases; unmatched junction bases: 10. CDR3 in DNA: TGTGCCAGTACCCCCCGGGACAGAACGTACGAGCAGTACTTC. Translating it yields CASTPRDRTYEQYF. The full variable domain, completed using reference TRBV19 and TRBJ2-7, is DGGITQSPKYLFRKEGQNVTLSCEQNLNHDAMYWYRQDPGQGLRLIYYSQIVNDFQKGDIAEGYSVSREKKESFPLTVTSAQKNPTAFYLCASTPRDRTYEQYFGPGTRLTVT.

This chain links TRBV7-9 with TRBJ2-7; 14 nucleotides align to TRBD2. V lost 5 bases to trimming and J lost 3 bases; unmatched junction nucleotides: 9. The CDR3 covers 17 residues. Germline V gene data show CDR1 as SEHNR and CDR2 as FQNEAQ (reference sequence). The chain's CDR3 is CASSLRLAGGPHYEQYF. The CDR3 bases are TGTGCCAGCAGCCTAAGACTAGCGGGAGGGCCCCACTACGAGCAGTACTTC.